These T cell receptor beta chains were read from a single sample in a study of T-cell memory formation after mild COVID-19. MiXCR was run by TCRdb on the 5' RACE reads, yielding one entry per CDR3 protein. Among roughly 300,000 distinct CDR3 sequences listed, around 8% were seen once. The sample comprised PBMCs or a T cell subset sorted from them (not recorded which). Receptor source: a man between 18 and 35 years old who had mild COVID-19 (a few samples of this study predate the infection). Cell type and time point are not known. The CDR3 runs from the conserved cysteine through the conserved F or W. A D gene is named only where the DNA matches it firmly. Clone size is given for some rows only: seen once, a few or many times, or a class if the clone is expanded.

V gene	D gene	CDR3 length	J gene	clone size	CDR3 protein	CDR3 DNA
TRBV18	.	13	TRBJ1-2	few	CASSPEGSYGYTF	TGTGCCAGCTCACCAGAAGGAAGCTATGGCTACACCTTC
TRBV6-2/TRBV6-3	TRBD1	15	TRBJ1-2	many	CASSYPAGGNYGYTF	TGTGCCAGCAGTTATCCGGCAGGGGGGAACTATGGCTACACCTTC
TRBV6-5	.	16	TRBJ2-3	many	CASRRTHPRGTDTQYF	TGTGCCAGCAGGAGGACCCACCCAAGGGGGACAGATACGCAGTATTTT
TRBV5-1	TRBD2	16	TRBJ2-3	many	CASSDNSGGVTDTQYF	TGCGCCAGCAGCGACAATAGCGGGGGGGTCACAGATACGCAGTATTTT
TRBV7-2	.	12	TRBJ2-5	few	CASSSIQETQYF	TGTGCCAGCAGCTCCATCCAAGAGACCCAGTACTTC
TRBV7-9	TRBD2	17	TRBJ2-3	many	CASSFTRLAGSTDTQYF	TGTGCCAGCAGCTTCACCCGACTAGCGGGAAGCACAGATACGCAGTATTTT
TRBV20-1	TRBD2	16	TRBJ2-2	.	CSARGPTSVQPGELFF	TGCAGTGCTAGAGGCCCAACTAGCGTCCAACCCGGGGAGCTGTTTTTT
TRBV9	TRBD1	13	TRBJ1-2	few	CASSERTGLGYTF	TGTGCCAGCAGCGAACGGACAGGTCTCGGCTACACCTTC
TRBV6-5	.	13	TRBJ2-3	.	CASSFKQVDTQYF	TGTGCCAGCAGTTTCAAGCAGGTGGATACGCAGTATTTT
TRBV28	.	12	TRBJ2-7	few	CASTMGEYEQYF	TGTGCCAGCACCATGGGGGAGTACGAGCAGTACTTC
TRBV19	.	14	TRBJ1-2	few	CASNSASGYYGYTF	TGTGCCAGTAACTCTGCCTCCGGGTACTATGGCTACACCTTC
TRBV18	.	13	TRBJ2-7	few	CASSPSDTRGQYF	TGTGCCAGCTCACCTTCGGACACCCGGGGGCAGTACTTC
TRBV5-5	.	15	TRBJ2-3	many	CASSLRGMGTDTQYF	TGTGCCAGCAGCTTGAGGGGGATGGGGACAGATACGCAGTATTTT
TRBV6-6	TRBD1	17	TRBJ1-6	.	CASSWGQGSSYNSPLHF	TGTGCCAGCAGTTGGGGACAGGGTAGCTCCTATAATTCACCCCTCCACTTT
TRBV7-2	TRBD2	15	TRBJ2-7	few	CASTRTSGGMYEQYF	TGTGCCAGCACCCGGACTAGCGGGGGGATGTACGAGCAGTACTTC
TRBV11-2	.	17	TRBJ2-1	few	CASSYPADGSFYNEQFF	TGTGCCAGCAGCTACCCTGCGGACGGATCATTCTACAATGAGCAGTTCTTC
TRBV20-1	TRBD2	14	TRBJ2-7	.	CSARDLRGAYEQYF	TGCAGTGCTAGAGATCTACGGGGGGCCTACGAGCAGTACTTC
TRBV7-3	.	14	TRBJ2-5	few	CASSPNGGGETQYF	TGTGCCAGCAGCCCCAATGGAGGCGGAGAGACCCAGTACTTC
TRBV11-2	.	13	TRBJ2-1	.	CASSQDRFHEQFF	TGTGCCAGCAGCCAAGACAGGTTTCATGAGCAGTTCTTC
TRBV5-1	.	14	TRBJ2-5	.	CASSPLPDQETQYF	TGCGCCAGCAGCCCACTTCCGGACCAAGAGACCCAGTACTTC
TRBV12-3/TRBV12-4	.	13	TRBJ2-3	many	CASSLGTTDTQYF	TGTGCCAGCAGCCTCGGGACTACAGATACGCAGTATTTT
TRBV2	.	17	TRBJ2-4	few	CASSAVLWERVVNIQYF	TGTGCCAGCAGTGCCGTACTTTGGGAGAGGGTAGTAAACATTCAGTACTTC
TRBV5-1	TRBD1	14	TRBJ1-4	many	CASSLEGAREKLFF	TGCGCCAGCAGCTTGGAGGGGGCGCGGGAAAAACTGTTTTTT
TRBV18	.	15	TRBJ2-2	few	CASSPVTGMSGELFF	TGTGCCAGCTCACCAGTCACAGGGATGTCGGGGGAGCTGTTTTTT
TRBV7-9	.	15	TRBJ1-3	.	CASSYELGSGNTIYF	TGTGCCAGCAGCTATGAATTGGGTTCTGGAAACACCATATATTTT
TRBV6-6	TRBD2	16	TRBJ2-1	few	CASSYSDSGGVDEQFF	TGTGCCAGCAGTTACTCCGATAGCGGGGGGGTGGATGAGCAGTTCTTC
TRBV6-5	.	15	TRBJ1-2	.	CASSYVFGRNYGYTF	TGTGCCAGCAGTTACGTCTTCGGACGGAACTATGGCTACACCTTC
TRBV7-2	TRBD2	14	TRBJ2-7	few	CASGLLAAPYEQYF	TGTGCCAGCGGACTACTAGCGGCCCCCTACGAGCAGTACTTC
TRBV7-2	.	14	TRBJ2-3	.	CASTWGAFTDTQYF	TGTGCCAGCACCTGGGGCGCCTTCACAGATACGCAGTATTTT
TRBV9	TRBD2	18	TRBJ2-3	.	CASSVERGNSGAPDTQYF	TGTGCCAGCAGCGTAGAGAGGGGTAATAGCGGGGCCCCGGATACGCAGTATTTT
TRBV13	.	14	TRBJ2-2	few	CASSLGRTAGELFF	TGTGCCAGCAGCTTGGGCAGGACAGCCGGGGAGCTGTTTTTT
TRBV4-2	.	17	TRBJ1-4	.	CASSPQSPTATNEKLFF	TGTGCCAGCAGCCCCCAGTCACCGACTGCAACTAATGAAAAACTGTTTTTT
TRBV7-2	.	13	TRBJ2-7	few	CASSSGRGDEQYF	TGTGCCAGCAGCTCGGGAAGGGGAGACGAGCAGTACTTC
TRBV12-3/TRBV12-4	TRBD1	16	TRBJ2-5	few	CASSLTPRTGRETQYF	TGTGCCAGCAGTTTAACTCCACGGACAGGGCGGGAGACCCAGTACTTC
TRBV6-1	.	13	TRBJ1-2	.	CASSAQGVYGYTF	TGTGCCAGCAGTGCACAGGGAGTCTATGGCTACACCTTC
TRBV5-1	.	15	TRBJ2-1	many	CASSLQASSYNEQFF	TGCGCCAGCAGCTTGCAGGCTAGCTCCTACAATGAGCAGTTCTTC
TRBV6-2/TRBV6-3	.	13	TRBJ1-6	few	CASSTGTSSPLHF	TGTGCCAGCAGCACCGGGACAAGTTCACCCCTCCACTTT
TRBV4-1	.	14	TRBJ1-5	.	CASSQGTGERPQHF	TGCGCCAGCAGCCAAGGCACGGGGGAGCGGCCCCAGCATTTT
TRBV6-2/TRBV6-3	.	13	TRBJ2-5	.	CASSSAIRETQYF	TGTGCCAGCAGTTCAGCGATCAGGGAGACCCAGTACTTC
TRBV3-1	TRBD1	16	TRBJ2-5	.	CASSRGRRGPGETQYF	TGTGCCAGCAGCCGAGGCAGAAGGGGGCCTGGGGAGACCCAGTACTTC
TRBV7-3	.	13	TRBJ2-3	.	CASSSYSGDTQYF	TGTGCCAGCAGCTCCTATAGTGGAGATACGCAGTATTTT
TRBV7-9	.	14	TRBJ2-7	many	CASSPRGGAYEQYF	TGTGCCAGCAGCCCCAGAGGAGGGGCCTACGAGCAGTACTTC
TRBV10-3	.	16	TRBJ2-2	few	CAISEGRGGGTGELFF	TGTGCCATCAGTGAAGGCAGGGGAGGGGGCACCGGGGAGCTGTTTTTT
TRBV7-7	TRBD2	15	TRBJ2-3	many	CASSLGGTITDTQYF	TGTGCTAGCAGCTTGGGGGGGACTATCACAGATACGCAGTATTTT
TRBV7-8	.	12	TRBJ1-3	.	CASSGWGNTIYF	TGTGCCAGCAGCGGTTGGGGAAACACCATATATTTT
TRBV20-1	.	15	TRBJ2-5	.	CSARRYGRNQETQYF	TGCAGTGCTAGGAGATACGGACGGAACCAAGAGACCCAGTACTTC
TRBV6-6	TRBD1	19	TRBJ1-5	few	CASSSQPGTGSGRNQPQHF	TGTGCCAGCAGTTCCCAACCCGGGACAGGGAGTGGTCGCAATCAGCCCCAGCATTTT
TRBV10-3	TRBD2	15	TRBJ2-3	many	CAISEPGGPWDTQYF	TGTGCCATCAGTGAGCCGGGGGGGCCGTGGGATACGCAGTATTTT
TRBV28	.	16	TRBJ2-4	.	CASSLGRIIAKNIQYF	TGTGCCAGCAGTTTAGGGAGGATTATAGCCAAAAACATTCAGTACTTC
TRBV14	.	14	TRBJ1-6	.	CASSQVSSNSPLHF	TGTGCCAGCAGCCAAGTTTCGTCAAATTCACCCCTCCACTTT